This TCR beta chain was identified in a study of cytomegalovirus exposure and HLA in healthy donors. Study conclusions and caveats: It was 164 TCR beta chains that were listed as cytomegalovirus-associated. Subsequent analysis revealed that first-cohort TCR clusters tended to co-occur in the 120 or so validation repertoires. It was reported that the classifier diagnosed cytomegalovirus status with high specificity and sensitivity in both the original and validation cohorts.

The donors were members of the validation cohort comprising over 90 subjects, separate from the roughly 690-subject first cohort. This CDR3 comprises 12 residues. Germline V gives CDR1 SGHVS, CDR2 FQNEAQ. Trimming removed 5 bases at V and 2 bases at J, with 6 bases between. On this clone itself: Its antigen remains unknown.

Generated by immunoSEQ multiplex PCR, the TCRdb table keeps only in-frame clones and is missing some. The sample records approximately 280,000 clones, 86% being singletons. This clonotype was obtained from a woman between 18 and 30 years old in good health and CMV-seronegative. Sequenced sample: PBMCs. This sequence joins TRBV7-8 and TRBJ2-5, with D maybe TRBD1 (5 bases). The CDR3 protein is CASSGAQETQYF. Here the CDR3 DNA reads TGTGCCAGCAGCGGGGCACAAGAGACCCAGTACTTC.